The TCR beta chain described here comes from a study of PD-1 blockade in classical Hodgkin lymphoma. Overall study findings and caveats: Those achieving complete response showed baseline diversity like newly diagnosed patients. When set against healthy donors, newly diagnosed patients were reported to show lower baseline TCR diversity. CD4+ TCR diversity, unlike CD8+, climbed significantly by C4D1.

With no exception, relapse followed autologous stem cell transplantation in all patients, and brentuximab vedotin exposure varied. Classification of best responses gave complete response, partial response or progressive disease. In regard to this clone: Its antigen is not known.

This CDR3 has 13 residues. V was cut by 6 bases and J by 2 bases, with 10 bases left in between. The V gene's germline CDR1 is SGHDN and CDR2 FVKESK. Produced via immunoSEQ multiplex PCR; TCRdb's table is partial and in-frame only. The data contain roughly 62,000 clones, about 87% of them seen just once; the ten biggest clones take up around 12%. The TCR sequence derives from a human donor with classical Hodgkin lymphoma. The sample consisted of peripheral blood mononuclear cells (PBMCs), taken at baseline. This chain links TRBV14 with TRBJ2-5; D could derive from TRBD1 or TRBD2 (5 bases each). The CDR3 bases are TGTGCCAGCAGGGGGGTAATACAAGAGACCCAGTACTTC. Amino acid sequence: CASRGVIQETQYF.